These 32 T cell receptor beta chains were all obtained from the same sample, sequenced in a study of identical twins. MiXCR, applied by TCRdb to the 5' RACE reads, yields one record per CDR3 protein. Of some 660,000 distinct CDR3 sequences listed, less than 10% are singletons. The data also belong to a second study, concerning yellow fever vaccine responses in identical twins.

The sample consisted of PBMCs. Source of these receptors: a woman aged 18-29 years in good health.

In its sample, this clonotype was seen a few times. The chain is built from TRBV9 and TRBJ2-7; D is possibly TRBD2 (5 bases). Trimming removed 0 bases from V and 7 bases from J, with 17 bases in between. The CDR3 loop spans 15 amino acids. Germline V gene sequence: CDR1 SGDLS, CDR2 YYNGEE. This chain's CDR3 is CASSVAGGAQREQYF. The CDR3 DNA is TGTGCCAGCAGCGTAGCTGGTGGCGCTCAGCGGGAGCAGTACTTC.

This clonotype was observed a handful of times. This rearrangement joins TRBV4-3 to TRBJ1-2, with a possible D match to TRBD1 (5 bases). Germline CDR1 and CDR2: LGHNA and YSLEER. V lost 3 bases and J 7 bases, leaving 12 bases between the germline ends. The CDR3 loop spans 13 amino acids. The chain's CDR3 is CASSHGGAFGYTF. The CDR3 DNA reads TGCGCCAGCAGCCATGGAGGGGCCTTTGGCTACACCTTC.

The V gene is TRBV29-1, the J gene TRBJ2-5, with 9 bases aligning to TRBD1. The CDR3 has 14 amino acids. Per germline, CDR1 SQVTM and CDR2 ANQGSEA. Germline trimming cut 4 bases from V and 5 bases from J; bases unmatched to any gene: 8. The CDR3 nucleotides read TGCAGCGTTGCGGTTCGACAGGGGGGGGAGACCCAGTACTTC. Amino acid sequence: CSVAVRQGGETQYF.

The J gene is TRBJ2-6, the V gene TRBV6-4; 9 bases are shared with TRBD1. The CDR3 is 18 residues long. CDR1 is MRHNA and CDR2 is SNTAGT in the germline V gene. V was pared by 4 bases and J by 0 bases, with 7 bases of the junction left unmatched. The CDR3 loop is CASSGSGTGPSGANVLTF. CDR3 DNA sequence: TGTGCCAGCAGTGGTTCCGGGACAGGGCCCTCTGGGGCCAACGTCCTGACTTTC.

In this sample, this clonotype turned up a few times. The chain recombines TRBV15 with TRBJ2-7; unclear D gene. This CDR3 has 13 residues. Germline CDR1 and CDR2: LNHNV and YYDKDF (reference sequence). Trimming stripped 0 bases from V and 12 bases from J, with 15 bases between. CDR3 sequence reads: CATSRDMMAERYF. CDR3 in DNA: TGTGCCACCAGCAGAGATATGATGGCCGAAAGGTACTTC.

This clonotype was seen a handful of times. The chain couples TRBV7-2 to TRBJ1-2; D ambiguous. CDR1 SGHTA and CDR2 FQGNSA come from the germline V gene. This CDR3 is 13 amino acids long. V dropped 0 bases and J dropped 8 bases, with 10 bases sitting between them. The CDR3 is CASSLARSQGYTF. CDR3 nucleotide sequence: TGTGCCAGCAGCTTAGCCCGATCTCAAGGCTACACCTTC.

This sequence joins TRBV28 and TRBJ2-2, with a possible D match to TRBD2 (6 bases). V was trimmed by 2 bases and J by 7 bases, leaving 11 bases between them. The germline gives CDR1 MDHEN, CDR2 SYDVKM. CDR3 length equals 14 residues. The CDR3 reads CASSLTGVLGELFF. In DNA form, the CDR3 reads TGTGCCAGCAGTTTAACGGGAGTTCTCGGGGAGCTGTTTTTT.

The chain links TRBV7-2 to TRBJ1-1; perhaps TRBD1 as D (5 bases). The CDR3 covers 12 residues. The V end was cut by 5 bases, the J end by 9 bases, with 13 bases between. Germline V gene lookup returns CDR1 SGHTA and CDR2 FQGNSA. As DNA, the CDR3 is TGTGCCAGCAGCGAAGACAGCGGTCAAGCTTTCTTT. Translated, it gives CASSEDSGQAFF. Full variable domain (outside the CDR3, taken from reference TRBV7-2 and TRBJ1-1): GAGVSQSPSNKVTEKGKDVELRCDPISGHTALYWYRQSLGQGLEFLIYFQGNSAPDKSGLPSDRFSAERTGGSVSTLTIQRTQQEDSAVYLCASSEDSGQAFFGQGTRLTVV.

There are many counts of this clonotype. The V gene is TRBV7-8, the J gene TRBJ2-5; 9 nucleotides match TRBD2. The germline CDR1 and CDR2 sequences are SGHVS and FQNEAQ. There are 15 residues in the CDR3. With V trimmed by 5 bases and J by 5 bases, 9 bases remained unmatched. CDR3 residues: CASSPLAGGVETQYF. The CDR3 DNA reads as TGTGCCAGCAGCCCCCTTGCGGGAGGGGTCGAGACCCAGTACTTC.

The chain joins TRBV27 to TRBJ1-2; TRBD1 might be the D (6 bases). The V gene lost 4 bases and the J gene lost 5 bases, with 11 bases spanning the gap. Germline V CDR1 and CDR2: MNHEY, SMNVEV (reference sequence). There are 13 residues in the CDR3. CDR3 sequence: CASSSPGEYGYTF. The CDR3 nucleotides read TGTGCCAGCAGTTCACCAGGGGAGTATGGCTACACCTTC.

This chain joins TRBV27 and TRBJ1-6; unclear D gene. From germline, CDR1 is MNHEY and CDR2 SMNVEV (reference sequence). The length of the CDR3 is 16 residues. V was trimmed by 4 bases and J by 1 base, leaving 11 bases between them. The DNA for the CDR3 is TGTGCCAGCAGTTCCGACGTAAGGTCCTATAATTCACCCCTCCACTTT. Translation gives CASSSDVRSYNSPLHF.

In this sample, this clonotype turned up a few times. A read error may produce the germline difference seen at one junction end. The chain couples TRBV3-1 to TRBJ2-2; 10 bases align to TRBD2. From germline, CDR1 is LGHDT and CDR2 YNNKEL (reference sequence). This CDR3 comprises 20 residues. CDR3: CASCQDPLRTSGTNTGELFF. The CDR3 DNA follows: TGTGCCAGCTGCCAAGATCCCCTCCGGACTAGCGGCACGAACACCGGGGAGCTGTTTTTT.

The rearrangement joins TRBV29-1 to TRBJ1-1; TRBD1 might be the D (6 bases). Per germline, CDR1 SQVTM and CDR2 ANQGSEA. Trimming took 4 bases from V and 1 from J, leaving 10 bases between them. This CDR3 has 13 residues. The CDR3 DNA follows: TGCAGCGTTGCCGGGACACAGAACACTGAAGCTTTCTTT. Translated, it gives CSVAGTQNTEAFF. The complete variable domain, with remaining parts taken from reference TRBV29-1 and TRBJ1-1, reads SAVISQKPSRDICQRGTSLTIQCQVDSQVTMMFWYRQQPGQSLTLIATANQGSEATYESGFVIDKFPISRPNLTFSTLTVSNMSPEDSSIYLCSVAGTQNTEAFFGQGTRLTVV.

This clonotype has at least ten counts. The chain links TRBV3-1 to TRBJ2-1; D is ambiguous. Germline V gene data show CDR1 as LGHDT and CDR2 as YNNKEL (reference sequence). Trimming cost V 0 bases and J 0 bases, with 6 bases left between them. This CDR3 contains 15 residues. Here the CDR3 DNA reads TGTGCCAGCAGCCAAGACTCTCCCTCCTACAATGAGCAGTTCTTC. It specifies CASSQDSPSYNEQFF.

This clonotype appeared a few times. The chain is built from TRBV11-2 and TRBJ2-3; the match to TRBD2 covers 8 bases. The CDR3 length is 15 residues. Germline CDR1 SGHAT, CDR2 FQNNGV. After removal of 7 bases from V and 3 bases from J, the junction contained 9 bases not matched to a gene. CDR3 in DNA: TGTGCCAGCAAGAAAGGACCGGGGGGGACAGATACGCAGTATTTT. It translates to CASKKGPGGTDTQYF.

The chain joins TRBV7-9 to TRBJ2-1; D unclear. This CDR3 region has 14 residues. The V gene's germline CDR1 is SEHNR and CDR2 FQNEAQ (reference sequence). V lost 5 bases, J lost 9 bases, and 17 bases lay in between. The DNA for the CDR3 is TGTGCCAGCAGCCGCGGAGAAAGGTTCGGTGAGCAGTTCTTC. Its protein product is CASSRGERFGEQFF.

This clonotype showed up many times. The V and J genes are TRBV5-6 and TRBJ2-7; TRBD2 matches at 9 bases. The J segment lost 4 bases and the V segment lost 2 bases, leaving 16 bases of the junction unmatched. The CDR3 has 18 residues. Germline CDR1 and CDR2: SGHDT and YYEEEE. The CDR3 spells CASSFRRAGGRAMYEQYF. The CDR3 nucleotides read TGTGCCAGCAGCTTTCGACGGGCAGGCGGGAGGGCCATGTACGAGCAGTACTTC.

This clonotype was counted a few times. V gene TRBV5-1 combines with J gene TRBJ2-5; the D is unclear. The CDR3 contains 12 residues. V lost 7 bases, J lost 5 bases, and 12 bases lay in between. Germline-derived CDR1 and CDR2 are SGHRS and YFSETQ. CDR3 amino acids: CASRRAGETQYF. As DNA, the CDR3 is TGCGCCAGCCGAAGGGCTGGGGAGACCCAGTACTTC.

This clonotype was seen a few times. CDR3 amino acids: CASSWNPGTANEKLFF. DNA for the CDR3: TGTGCCAGCAGCTGGAACCCCGGGACGGCAAATGAAAAACTGTTTTTT. The chain is built from TRBV7-6 and TRBJ1-4; TRBD1 is a possible D gene (5 bases). CDR1 is SGHVS and CDR2 is FNYEAQ in the germline V gene. The CDR3 has 16 residues. Trimming left V 4 bases short and J 5 bases short, with 17 bases between.

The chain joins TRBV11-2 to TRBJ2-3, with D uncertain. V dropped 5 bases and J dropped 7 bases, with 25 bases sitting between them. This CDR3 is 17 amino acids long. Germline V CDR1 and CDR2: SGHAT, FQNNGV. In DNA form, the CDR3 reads TGTGCCAGCAGCGCGTCACGAACCAGGACCGAAGTCTATACGCAGTATTTT. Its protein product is CASSASRTRTEVYTQYF. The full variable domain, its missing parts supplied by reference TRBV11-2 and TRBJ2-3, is EAGVAQSPRYKIIEKRQSVAFWCNPISGHATLYWYQQILGQGPKLLIQFQNNGVVDDSQLPKDRFSAERLKGVDSTLKIQPAKLEDSAVYLCASSASRTRTEVYTQYFGPGTRLTVL.

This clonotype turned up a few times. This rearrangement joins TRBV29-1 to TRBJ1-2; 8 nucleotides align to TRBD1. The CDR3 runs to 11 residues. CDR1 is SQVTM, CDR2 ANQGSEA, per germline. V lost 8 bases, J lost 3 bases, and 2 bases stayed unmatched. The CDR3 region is CSLGQDYGYTF. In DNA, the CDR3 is TGCAGCCTGGGACAGGACTATGGCTACACCTTC. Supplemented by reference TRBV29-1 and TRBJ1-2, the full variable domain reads SAVISQKPSRDICQRGTSLTIQCQVDSQVTMMFWYRQQPGQSLTLIATANQGSEATYESGFVIDKFPISRPNLTFSTLTVSNMSPEDSSIYLCSLGQDYGYTFGSGTRLTVV.

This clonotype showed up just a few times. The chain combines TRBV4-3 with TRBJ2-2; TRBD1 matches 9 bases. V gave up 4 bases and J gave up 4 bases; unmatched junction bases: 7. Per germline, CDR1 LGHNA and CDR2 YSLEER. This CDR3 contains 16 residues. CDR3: CASSRAGTGSTGELFF. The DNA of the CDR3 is TGCGCCAGCAGCCGAGCCGGGACAGGGTCCACCGGGGAGCTGTTTTTT.

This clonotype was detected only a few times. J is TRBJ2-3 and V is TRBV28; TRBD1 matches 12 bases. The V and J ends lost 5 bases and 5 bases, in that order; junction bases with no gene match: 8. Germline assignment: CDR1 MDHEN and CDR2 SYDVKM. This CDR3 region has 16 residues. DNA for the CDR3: TGTGCCAGCAGTGACCGGGACAGGGGGCTGGAAGATACGCAGTATTTT. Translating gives CASSDRDRGLEDTQYF.

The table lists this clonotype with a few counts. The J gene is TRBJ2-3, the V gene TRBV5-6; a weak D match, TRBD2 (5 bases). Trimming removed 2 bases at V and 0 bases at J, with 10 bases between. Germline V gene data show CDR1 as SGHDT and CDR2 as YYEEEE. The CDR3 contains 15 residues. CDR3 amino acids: CASSFRGFSTDTQYF. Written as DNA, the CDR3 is TGTGCCAGCAGCTTTCGCGGGTTCAGCACAGATACGCAGTATTTT.

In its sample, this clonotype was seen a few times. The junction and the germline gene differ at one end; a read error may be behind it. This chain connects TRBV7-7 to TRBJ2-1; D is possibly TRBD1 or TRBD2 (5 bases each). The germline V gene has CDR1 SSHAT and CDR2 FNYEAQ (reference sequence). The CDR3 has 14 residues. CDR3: CASSPTPGGNEQFF. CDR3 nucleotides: TGTGCTAGCAGCCCCACGCCTGGGGGCAATGAGCAGTTCTTC.

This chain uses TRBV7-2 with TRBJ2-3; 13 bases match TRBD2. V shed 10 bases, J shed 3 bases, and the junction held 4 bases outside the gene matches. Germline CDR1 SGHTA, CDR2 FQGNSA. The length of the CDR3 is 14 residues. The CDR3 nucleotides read TGTGCCATATGGACTAGCGGGGGAACAGATACGCAGTATTTT. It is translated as CAIWTSGGTDTQYF. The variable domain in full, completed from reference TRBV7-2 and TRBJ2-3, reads GAGVSQSPSNKVTEKGKDVELRCDPISGHTALYWYRQSLGQGLEFLIYFQGNSAPDKSGLPSDRFSAERTGGSVSTLTIQRTQQEDSAVYLCAIWTSGGTDTQYFGPGTRLTVL.

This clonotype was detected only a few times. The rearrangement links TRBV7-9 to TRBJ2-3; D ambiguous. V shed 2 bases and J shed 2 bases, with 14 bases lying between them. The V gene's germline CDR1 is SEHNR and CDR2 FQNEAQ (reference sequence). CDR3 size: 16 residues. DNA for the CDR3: TGTGCCAGCAGCTTAAGTGCTGGCAGGACCACAGATACGCAGTATTTT. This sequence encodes CASSLSAGRTTDTQYF.

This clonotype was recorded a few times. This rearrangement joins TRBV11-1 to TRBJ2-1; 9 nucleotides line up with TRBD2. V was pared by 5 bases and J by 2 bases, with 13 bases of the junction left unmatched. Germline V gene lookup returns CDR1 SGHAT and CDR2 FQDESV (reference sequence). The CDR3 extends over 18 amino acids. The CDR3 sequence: CASSPQSQREVTYNEQFF. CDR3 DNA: TGTGCCAGCAGCCCCCAGAGCCAGCGGGAGGTCACCTACAATGAGCAGTTCTTC.

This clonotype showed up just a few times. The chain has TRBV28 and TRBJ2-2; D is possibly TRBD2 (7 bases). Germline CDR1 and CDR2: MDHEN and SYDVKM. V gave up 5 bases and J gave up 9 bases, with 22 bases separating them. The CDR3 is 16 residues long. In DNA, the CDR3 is TGTGCCAGCAGTCCCACCTCGGGGGGCAGTGGACGGGAGCTGTTTTTT. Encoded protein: CASSPTSGGSGRELFF.

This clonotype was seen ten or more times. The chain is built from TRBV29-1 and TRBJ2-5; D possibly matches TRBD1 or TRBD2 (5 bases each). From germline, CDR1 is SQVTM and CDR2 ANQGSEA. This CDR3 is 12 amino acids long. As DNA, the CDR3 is TGCAGTATCAGGGACGGTCAAGAGACCCAGTACTTC. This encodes CSIRDGQETQYF.

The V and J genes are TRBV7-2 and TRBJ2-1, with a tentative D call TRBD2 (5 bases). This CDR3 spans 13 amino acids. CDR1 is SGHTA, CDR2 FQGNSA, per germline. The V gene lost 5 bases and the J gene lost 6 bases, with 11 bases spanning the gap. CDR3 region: CASSPSPLNEQFF. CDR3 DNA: TGTGCCAGCAGCCCTAGCCCTCTCAATGAGCAGTTCTTC.

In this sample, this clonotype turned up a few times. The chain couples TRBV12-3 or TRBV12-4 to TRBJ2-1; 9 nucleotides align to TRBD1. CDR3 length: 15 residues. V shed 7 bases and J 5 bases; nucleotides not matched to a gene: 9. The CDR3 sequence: CASTFEQGADNEQFF. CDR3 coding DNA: TGTGCCAGCACCTTCGAACAGGGGGCGGACAATGAGCAGTTCTTC.